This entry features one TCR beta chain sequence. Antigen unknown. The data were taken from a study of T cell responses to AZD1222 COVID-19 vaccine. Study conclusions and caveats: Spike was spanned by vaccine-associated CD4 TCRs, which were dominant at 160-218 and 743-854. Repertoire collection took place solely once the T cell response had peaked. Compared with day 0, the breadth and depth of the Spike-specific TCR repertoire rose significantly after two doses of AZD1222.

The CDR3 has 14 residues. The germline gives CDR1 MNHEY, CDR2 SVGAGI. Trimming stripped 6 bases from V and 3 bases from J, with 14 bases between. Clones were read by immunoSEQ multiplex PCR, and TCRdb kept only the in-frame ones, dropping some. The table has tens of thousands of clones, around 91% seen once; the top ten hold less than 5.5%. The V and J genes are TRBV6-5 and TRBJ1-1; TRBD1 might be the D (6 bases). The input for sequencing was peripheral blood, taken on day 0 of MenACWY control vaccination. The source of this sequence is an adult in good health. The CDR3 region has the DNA TGTGCCAGCAGGGTCGGGGGGCCGGACACTGAAGCTTTCTTT. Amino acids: CASRVGGPDTEAFF.